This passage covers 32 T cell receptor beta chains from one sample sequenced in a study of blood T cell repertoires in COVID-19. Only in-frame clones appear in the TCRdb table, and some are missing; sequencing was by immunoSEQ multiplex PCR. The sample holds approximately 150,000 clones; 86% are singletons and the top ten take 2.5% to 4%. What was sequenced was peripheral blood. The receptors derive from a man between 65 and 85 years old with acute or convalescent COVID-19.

The CDR3 is CATSDHPLAGPASEQFF. In nucleotides, the CDR3 is TGTGCCACCAGTGATCACCCACTAGCGGGCCCGGCGAGCGAGCAGTTCTTC. V usage is TRBV24-1 and J usage is TRBJ2-1; 9 positions match TRBD2. The junction had 15 bases not matched to a gene; V was cut back by 3 bases and J by 10 bases. The CDR3 loop spans 17 amino acids. The V gene's germline CDR1 is KGHDR and CDR2 SFDVKD.

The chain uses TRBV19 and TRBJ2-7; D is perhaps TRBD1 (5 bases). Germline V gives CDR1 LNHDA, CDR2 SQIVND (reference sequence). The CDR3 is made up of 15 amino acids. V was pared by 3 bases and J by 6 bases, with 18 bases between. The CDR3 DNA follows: TGTGCCAGTAGTATTGTAGGGCAGGGTGGAGTCGAGCAGTACTTC. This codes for CASSIVGQGGVEQYF.

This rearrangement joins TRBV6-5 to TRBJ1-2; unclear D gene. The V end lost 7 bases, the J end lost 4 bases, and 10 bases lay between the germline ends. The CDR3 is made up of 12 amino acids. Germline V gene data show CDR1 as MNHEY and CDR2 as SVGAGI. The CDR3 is CASTETSYGYTF. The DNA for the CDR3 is TGTGCCAGCACGGAGACGTCCTATGGCTACACCTTC.

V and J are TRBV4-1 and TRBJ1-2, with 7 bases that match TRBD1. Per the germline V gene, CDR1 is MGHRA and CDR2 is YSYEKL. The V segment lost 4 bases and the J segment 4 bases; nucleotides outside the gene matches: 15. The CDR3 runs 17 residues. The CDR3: CASSLSDLTGSIYGYTF. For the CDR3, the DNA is TGCGCCAGCAGCCTCTCGGACTTGACAGGGTCTATCTATGGCTACACCTTC.

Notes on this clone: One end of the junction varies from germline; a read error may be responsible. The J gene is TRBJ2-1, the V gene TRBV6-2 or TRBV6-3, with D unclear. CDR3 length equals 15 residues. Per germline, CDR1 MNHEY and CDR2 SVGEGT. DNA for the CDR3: TGTGCCAGCCGTTACCACCTTGAGGCCTACAATGAGCAGTTCTTC. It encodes CASRYHLEAYNEQFF.

CDR3 sequence (DNA): TGTGCCAGCAGCGTAGGAGCAGGGAGCACAGATACGCAGTATTTT. Its translation is CASSVGAGSTDTQYF. The J gene is TRBJ2-3, the V gene TRBV9; D possibly corresponds to TRBD1 (5 bases). Germline CDR1 and CDR2: SGDLS and YYNGEE. This CDR3 has 15 amino acids. The V and J ends lost 0 bases and 0 bases respectively, with 8 bases between them.

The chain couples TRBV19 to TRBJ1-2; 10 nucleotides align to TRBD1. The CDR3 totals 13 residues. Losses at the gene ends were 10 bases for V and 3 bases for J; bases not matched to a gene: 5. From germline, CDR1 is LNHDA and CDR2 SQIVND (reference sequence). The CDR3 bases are TGTGCCACCCGAGGACAGGGGGACTATGGCTACACCTTC. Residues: CATRGQGDYGYTF.

CDR3 loop: CASSVGPSGEQDTQYF. The DNA for the CDR3 is TGTGCCAGCAGCGTTGGGCCTAGCGGGGAGCAAGATACGCAGTATTTT. The chain links TRBV9 to TRBJ2-3, with 9 bases aligning to TRBD2. CDR1 and CDR2 (germline): SGDLS, YYNGEE. The CDR3 contains 16 residues. Trimming cost V 2 bases and J 5 bases; bases outside gene matches: 9.

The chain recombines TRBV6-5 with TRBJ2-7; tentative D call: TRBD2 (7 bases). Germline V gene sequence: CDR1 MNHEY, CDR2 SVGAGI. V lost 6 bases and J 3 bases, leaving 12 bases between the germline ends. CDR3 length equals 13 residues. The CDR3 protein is CASRGGGYYEQYF. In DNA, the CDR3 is TGTGCCAGCAGAGGGGGGGGTTACTACGAGCAGTACTTC.

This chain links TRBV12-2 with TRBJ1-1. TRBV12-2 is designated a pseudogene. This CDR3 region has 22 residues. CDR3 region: CASRLGEGNPQDKTGANTEAFF. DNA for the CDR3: TGTGCAAGTCGCTTAGGTGAGGGAAACCCCCAGGATAAAACCGGAGCGAACACTGAAGCTTTCTTT.

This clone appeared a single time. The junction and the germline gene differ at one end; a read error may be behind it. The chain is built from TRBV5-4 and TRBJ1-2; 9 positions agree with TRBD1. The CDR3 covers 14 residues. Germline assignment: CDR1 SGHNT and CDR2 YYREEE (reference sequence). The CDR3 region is CASSLGQGRYGYTF. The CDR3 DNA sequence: TGTGCCAGCAGTTTGGGACAGGGTCGATATGGCTACACCTTC.

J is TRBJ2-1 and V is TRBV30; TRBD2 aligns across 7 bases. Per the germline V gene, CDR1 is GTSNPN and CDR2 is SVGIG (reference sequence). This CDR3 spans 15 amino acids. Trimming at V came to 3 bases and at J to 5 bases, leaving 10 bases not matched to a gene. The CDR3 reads CAWRWNSGLHNEQFF. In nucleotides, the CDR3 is TGTGCCTGGAGATGGAATAGCGGGCTCCACAATGAGCAGTTCTTC.

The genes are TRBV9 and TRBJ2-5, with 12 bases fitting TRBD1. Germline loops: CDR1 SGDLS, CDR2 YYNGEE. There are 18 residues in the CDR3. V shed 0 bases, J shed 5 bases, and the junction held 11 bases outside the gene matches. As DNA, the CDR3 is TGTGCCAGCAGCGTAGGAGGAGGGGGGACAGGGGGCGTTGAGACCCAGTACTTC. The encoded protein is CASSVGGGGTGGVETQYF.

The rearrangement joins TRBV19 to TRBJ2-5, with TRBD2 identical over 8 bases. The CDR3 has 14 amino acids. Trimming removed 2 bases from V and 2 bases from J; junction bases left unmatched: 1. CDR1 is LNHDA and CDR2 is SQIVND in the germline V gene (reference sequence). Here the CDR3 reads CASSITGGQETQYF. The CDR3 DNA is TGTGCCAGTAGTATAACGGGAGGGCAAGAGACCCAGTACTTC.

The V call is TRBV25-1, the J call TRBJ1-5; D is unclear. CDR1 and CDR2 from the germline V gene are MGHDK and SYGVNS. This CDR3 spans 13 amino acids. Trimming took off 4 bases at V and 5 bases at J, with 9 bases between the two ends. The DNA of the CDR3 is TGTGCCAGCAGTGCCCAGGAGGATCAGCCCCAGCATTTT. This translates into CASSAQEDQPQHF.

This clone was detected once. The CDR3 protein is CARSPLGSGINEQFF. For the CDR3, the DNA is TGTGCCAGAAGCCCGCTTGGTAGCGGGATCAATGAGCAGTTCTTC. The chain is built from TRBV5-3 and TRBJ2-1; 8 bases are shared with TRBD2. TRBV5-3 is known as an ORF, though its function is uncertain. There are 15 residues in the CDR3. Trimming removed 4 bases from V and 6 bases from J; junction bases left unmatched: 9.

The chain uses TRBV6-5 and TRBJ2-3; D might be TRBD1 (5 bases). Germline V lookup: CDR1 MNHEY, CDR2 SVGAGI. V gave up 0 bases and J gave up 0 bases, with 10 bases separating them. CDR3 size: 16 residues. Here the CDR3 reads CASSYSGRHSTDTQYF. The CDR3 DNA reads TGTGCCAGCAGTTACTCGGGGCGCCACAGCACAGATACGCAGTATTTT.

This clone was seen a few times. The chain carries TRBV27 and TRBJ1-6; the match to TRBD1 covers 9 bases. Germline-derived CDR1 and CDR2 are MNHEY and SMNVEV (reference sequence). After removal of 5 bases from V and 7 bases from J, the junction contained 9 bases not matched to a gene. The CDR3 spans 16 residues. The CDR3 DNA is TGTGCCAGCAGTACCGACCCGGGACAGGGAAATTCACCCCTCCACTTT. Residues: CASSTDPGQGNSPLHF.

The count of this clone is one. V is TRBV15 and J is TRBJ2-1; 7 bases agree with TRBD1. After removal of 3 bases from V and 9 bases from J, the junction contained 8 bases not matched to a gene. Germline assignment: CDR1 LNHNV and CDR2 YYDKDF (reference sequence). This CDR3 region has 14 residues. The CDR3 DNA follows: TGTGCCACCAGCAGCCGACAGGGACGGAGTGAGCAGTTCTTC. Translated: CATSSRQGRSEQFF.

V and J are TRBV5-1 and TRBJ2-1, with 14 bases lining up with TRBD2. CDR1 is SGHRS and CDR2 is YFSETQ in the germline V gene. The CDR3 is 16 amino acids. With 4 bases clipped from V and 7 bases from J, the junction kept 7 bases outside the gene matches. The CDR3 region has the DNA TGCGCCAGCAGCACCTCCGGGACTAGCGGGAGAAATGAGCAGTTCTTC. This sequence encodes CASSTSGTSGRNEQFF.

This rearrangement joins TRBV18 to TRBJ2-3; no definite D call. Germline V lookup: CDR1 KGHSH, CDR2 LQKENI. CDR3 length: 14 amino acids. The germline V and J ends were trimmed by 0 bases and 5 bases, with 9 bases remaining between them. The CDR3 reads CASSPPVAGDTQYF. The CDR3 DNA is TGTGCCAGCTCACCACCCGTAGCTGGAGATACGCAGTATTTT. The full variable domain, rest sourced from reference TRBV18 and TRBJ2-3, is NAGVMQNPRHLVRRRGQEARLRCSPMKGHSHVYWYRQLPEEGLKFMVYLQKENIIDESGMPKERFSAEFPKEGPSILRIQQVVRGDSAAYFCASSPPVAGDTQYFGPGTRLTVL.

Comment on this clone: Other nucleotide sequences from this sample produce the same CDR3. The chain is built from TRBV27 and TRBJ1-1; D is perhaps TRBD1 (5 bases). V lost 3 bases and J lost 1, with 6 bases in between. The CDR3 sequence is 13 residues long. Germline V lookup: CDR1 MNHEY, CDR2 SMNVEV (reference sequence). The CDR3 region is CASSFTGNTEAFF. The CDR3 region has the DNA TGTGCCAGCAGTTTCACAGGGAACACTGAAGCTTTCTTT.

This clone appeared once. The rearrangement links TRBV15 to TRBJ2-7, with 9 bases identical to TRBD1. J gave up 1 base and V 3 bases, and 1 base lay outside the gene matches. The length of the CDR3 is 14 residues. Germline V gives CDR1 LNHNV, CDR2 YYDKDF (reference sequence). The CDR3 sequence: CATSRGTGSYEQYF. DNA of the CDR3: TGTGCCACCAGCAGGGGGACAGGGTCCTACGAGCAGTACTTC.

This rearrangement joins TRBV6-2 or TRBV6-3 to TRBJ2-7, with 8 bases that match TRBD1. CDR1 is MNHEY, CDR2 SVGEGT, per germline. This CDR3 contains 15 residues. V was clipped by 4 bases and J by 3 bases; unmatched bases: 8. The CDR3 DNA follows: TGTGCCAGCAGTTTTCAGGGGGCTATCTACTACGAGCAGTACTTC. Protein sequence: CASSFQGAIYYEQYF.

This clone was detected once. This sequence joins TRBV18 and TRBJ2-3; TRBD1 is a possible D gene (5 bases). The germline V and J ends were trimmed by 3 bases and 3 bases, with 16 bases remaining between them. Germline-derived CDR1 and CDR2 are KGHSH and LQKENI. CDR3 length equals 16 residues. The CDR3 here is CASSPLDTIMTDTQYF. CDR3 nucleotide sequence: TGTGCCAGCTCACCTCTGGACACTATCATGACAGATACGCAGTATTTT.

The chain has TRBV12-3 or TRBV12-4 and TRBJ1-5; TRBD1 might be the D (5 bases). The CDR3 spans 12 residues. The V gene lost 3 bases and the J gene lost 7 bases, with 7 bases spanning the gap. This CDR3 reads CASSLEGQPQHF. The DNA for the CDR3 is TGTGCCAGCAGTTTGGAGGGGCAGCCCCAGCATTTT.

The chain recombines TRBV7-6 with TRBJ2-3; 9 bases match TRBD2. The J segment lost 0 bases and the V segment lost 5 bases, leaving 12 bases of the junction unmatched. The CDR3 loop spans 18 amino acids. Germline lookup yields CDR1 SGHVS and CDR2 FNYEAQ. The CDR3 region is CASSHTFASGASTDTQYF. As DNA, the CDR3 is TGTGCCAGCAGCCACACTTTCGCTAGCGGGGCCAGCACAGATACGCAGTATTTT.

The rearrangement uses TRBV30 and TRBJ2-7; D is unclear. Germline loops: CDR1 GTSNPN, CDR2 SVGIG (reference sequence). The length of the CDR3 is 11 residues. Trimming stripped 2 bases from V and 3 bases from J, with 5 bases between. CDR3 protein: CAWSPDYEQYF. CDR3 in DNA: TGTGCCTGGAGTCCAGACTACGAGCAGTACTTC.

As DNA, the CDR3 is TGTGCCAGCAGCTTAGGCGGGCTATCCTACGAGCAGTACTTC. It encodes CASSLGGLSYEQYF. The chain joins TRBV7-9 to TRBJ2-7, with D possibly being TRBD2 (5 bases). The V gene's germline CDR1 is SEHNR and CDR2 FQNEAQ (reference sequence). The CDR3 is 14 residues long. V lost 1 base to trimming and J lost 1 base, with 8 bases between them.

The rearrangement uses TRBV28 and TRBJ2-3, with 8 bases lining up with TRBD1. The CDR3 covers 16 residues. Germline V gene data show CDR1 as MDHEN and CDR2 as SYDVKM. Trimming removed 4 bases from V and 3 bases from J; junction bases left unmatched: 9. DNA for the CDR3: TGTGCCAGCAGTTCAGCCCAACAGGGGGTAACAGATACGCAGTATTTT. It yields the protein CASSSAQQGVTDTQYF.

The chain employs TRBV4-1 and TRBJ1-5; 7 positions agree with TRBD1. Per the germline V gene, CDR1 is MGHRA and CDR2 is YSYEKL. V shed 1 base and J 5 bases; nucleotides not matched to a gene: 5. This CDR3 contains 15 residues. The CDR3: CASSQGDREHQPQHF. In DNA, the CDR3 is TGCGCCAGCAGCCAAGGTGACAGGGAGCATCAGCCCCAGCATTTT.

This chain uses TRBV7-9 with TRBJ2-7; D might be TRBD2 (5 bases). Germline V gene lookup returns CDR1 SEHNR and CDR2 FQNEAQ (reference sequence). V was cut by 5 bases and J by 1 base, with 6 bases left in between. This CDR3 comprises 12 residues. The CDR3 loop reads CASSRGSYEQYF. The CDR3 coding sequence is TGTGCCAGCAGCCGCGGGTCCTACGAGCAGTACTTC.